A single sample gave rise to the 8 T cell receptor beta chains below, sequenced in a study of human T cells and chemical hapten exposure. TCRdb reanalysed the RACE reads using MiXCR and keeps one entry per CDR3 protein. The sample yields around 70,000 distinct CDR3 sequences, about 6% seen once. Time point here: healthy volunteer bleed at 6 weeks. The authors' total RNA extraction used unfractionated whole blood. The sequencing sample was made of whole blood. The source of these receptors is a female donor in good health. Some clones in this sample may be carry-over from other donors' samples.

This rearrangement joins TRBV7-3 to TRBJ2-1; TRBD1 might be the D (6 bases). Germline V gene data show CDR1 as SGHTA and CDR2 as FQGTGA. CDR3 length: 16 residues. Trimming took 4 bases from V and 1 from J, leaving 14 bases between them. As DNA, the CDR3 is TGTGCCAGCAGCTATACAGGGTCCCCTTCCTACAATGAGCAGTTCTTC. Amino acids: CASSYTGSPSYNEQFF.

This clonotype showed up just a few times. The chain recombines TRBV4-2 with TRBJ2-1, with a possible D match to TRBD2 (5 bases). The CDR3 runs 14 residues. Germline V gives CDR1 LGHNA, CDR2 YNFKEQ. V shed 5 bases and J shed 2 bases, with 10 bases lying between them. The CDR3 bases are TGTGCCAGCAGCGGTCGAGGGACCTACAATGAGCAGTTCTTC. This codes for CASSGRGTYNEQFF.

This clonotype was seen many times. V gene TRBV6-6 combines with J gene TRBJ2-3; D is unclear. The germline V and J ends were trimmed by 5 bases and 6 bases, with 15 bases remaining between them. Germline V gene data show CDR1 as MNHNY and CDR2 as SVGAGI (reference sequence). The length of the CDR3 is 14 residues. The CDR3 here is CASSGPVGLDTQYF. The CDR3 DNA reads as TGTGCCAGCAGTGGGCCCGTCGGGTTGGATACGCAGTATTTT.

CDR3 in amino acids: CAWSVEPGNTGELFF. For the CDR3, the DNA is TGTGCCTGGAGTGTAGAGCCAGGGAACACCGGGGAGCTGTTTTTT. The chain is built from TRBV30 and TRBJ2-2; D ambiguous. This CDR3 comprises 15 residues. Germline-derived CDR1 and CDR2 are GTSNPN and SVGIG (reference sequence). The V and J ends lost 0 bases and 1 base respectively, with 9 bases between them. Based on the CDR3 plus reference TRBV30 and TRBJ2-2, the full variable domain is SQTIHQWPATLVQPVGSPLSLECTVEGTSNPNLYWYRQAAGRGLQLLFYSVGIGQISSEVPQNLSASRPQDRQFILSSKKLLLSDSGFYLCAWSVEPGNTGELFFGEGSRLTVL.

The table lists this clonotype with many counts. The chain uses TRBV7-2 and TRBJ1-6; 8 positions agree with TRBD1. The ends lost 1 base at V and 7 bases at J; junction bases unmatched: 9. CDR1 and CDR2 from the germline V gene are SGHTA and FQGNSA. This CDR3 comprises 17 residues. CDR3 nucleotides: TGTGCCAGCAGCTTAGGCGGAGGACAGGGTATAAATTCACCCCTCCACTTT. Its protein product is CASSLGGGQGINSPLHF. Drawing the rest from reference TRBV7-2 and TRBJ1-6, the complete variable domain is GAGVSQSPSNKVTEKGKDVELRCDPISGHTALYWYRQSLGQGLEFLIYFQGNSAPDKSGLPSDRFSAERTGGSVSTLTIQRTQQEDSAVYLCASSLGGGQGINSPLHFGNGTRLTVT.

The J gene is TRBJ1-3, the V gene TRBV29-1, with D possibly matching TRBD1 (6 bases). CDR3 size: 18 residues. Germline values: CDR1 SQVTM, CDR2 ANQGSEA. Trimming removed 3 bases at V and 4 bases at J, with 25 bases between. Written as DNA, the CDR3 is TGCAGCGTTGATTCCCCTTCCCAACGGGGGCTAGAAGGAAACACCATATATTTT. Translated: CSVDSPSQRGLEGNTIYF.

This clonotype was seen repeatedly, ten times or more. V is TRBV20-1 and J is TRBJ2-3; 11 bases agree with TRBD1. The junction had 6 bases not matched to a gene; V was cut back by 3 bases and J by 4 bases. CDR1 DFQATT and CDR2 SNEGSKA come from the germline V gene (reference sequence). The CDR3 runs 15 residues. In nucleotides, the CDR3 is TGCAGTGCTAGCCGCGGGACAGGGGGAGCAGATACGCAGTATTTT. It encodes CSASRGTGGADTQYF.

This clonotype was observed at least ten times. The V gene is TRBV28, the J gene TRBJ2-6, with D uncertain. The ends were cut back, 4 bases at V and 0 bases at J, with 1 base in the middle. The CDR3 spans 13 residues. The germline CDR1 and CDR2 sequences are MDHEN and SYDVKM. CDR3 protein: CASSYSGANVLTF. CDR3 nucleotides: TGTGCCAGCAGTTACTCTGGGGCCAACGTCCTGACTTTC. Full variable domain (rest looked up from reference TRBV28 and TRBJ2-6): DVKVTQSSRYLVKRTGEKVFLECVQDMDHENMFWYRQDPGLGLRLIYFSYDVKMKEKGDIPEGYSVSREKKERFSLILESASTNQTSMYLCASSYSGANVLTFGAGSRLTVL.